The 8 T cell receptor beta chains in this list originate from one sample, sequenced in a study of T cells in Graves' hyperthyroidism and ophthalmopathy. TCR beta CDR3 regions were amplified from RNA transcripts. First-round RT-PCR with HTBI primers amplified the TCR CDR3 region. TCRdb recomputed calls from the multiplex PCR reads with MiXCR, one row per CDR3 protein. Of under 700,000 distinct CDR3 sequences in the sample, under 60% were seen once. Sequenced sample: peripheral blood or thyroid tissue (not recorded which). Receptor source: a woman in her late teens or twenties with Graves' hyperthyroidism.

The chain has TRBV7-9 and TRBJ1-4, with D possibly being TRBD1 (6 bases). CDR1 is SEHNR, CDR2 FQNEAQ, per germline (reference sequence). This CDR3 is built from 15 residues. Between the trimmed V and J ends, which lost 5 bases and 8 bases, there was a span of 18 bases. The CDR3 bases are TGTGCCAGCAGCATCGAACAGGGATTGAGGGAAAAACTGTTTTTT. Protein: CASSIEQGLREKLFF.

This clonotype was observed a few times. The V call is TRBV29-1, the J call TRBJ2-2; D may be TRBD2 (6 bases). CDR3 length equals 15 residues. Per germline, CDR1 SQVTM and CDR2 ANQGSEA. V was pared by 7 bases and J by 1 base, with 16 bases between. CDR3 sequence: CSGKWRGWNTGELFF. The CDR3 region has the DNA TGCAGCGGAAAATGGAGGGGTTGGAACACCGGGGAGCTGTTTTTT.

The chain couples TRBV2 to TRBJ1-1, with no clear D. The CDR3 covers 15 residues. Germline CDR1 reads SNHLY; CDR2 reads FYNNEI. V was clipped by 5 bases and J by 4 bases, with 17 bases between them. The CDR3 sequence is CASSYSQAVGTEAFF. Written as DNA, the CDR3 is TGTGCCAGCAGTTACTCCCAGGCTGTGGGCACTGAAGCTTTCTTT.

CDR3 coding DNA: TGTGCCACACACAGTAGCACAGATACGCAGTATTTT. Encoded protein: CATHSSTDTQYF. The chain couples TRBV19 to TRBJ2-3; D gene unclear. Germline V CDR1 and CDR2: LNHDA, SQIVND (reference sequence). The CDR3 is 12 amino acids. V was trimmed by 10 bases and J by 0 bases, leaving 8 bases between them.

For this clonotype: Germline and junction disagree at one end, which may indicate a read error. The rearrangement joins TRBV5-5 to TRBJ2-7; 7 bases map to TRBD2. Germline V CDR1 and CDR2: SGHKS, YYEKEE (reference sequence). The CDR3 has 15 residues. CDR3 sequence reads: CANSLIGAGEYEQYF. The CDR3 coding sequence is TGTGCCAACAGCTTGATCGGGGCGGGAGAGTACGAGCAGTACTTC.

CDR3 region: CASSLAGLAGSNTGELFF. Written as DNA, the CDR3 is TGTGCCAGCAGCTTAGCAGGGCTAGCGGGATCGAACACCGGGGAGCTGTTTTTT. This rearrangement joins TRBV11-1 to TRBJ2-2; 9 bases match TRBD2. Per germline, CDR1 SGHAT and CDR2 FQDESV (reference sequence). CDR3 length: 18 residues. The V gene end was trimmed by 0 bases and the J gene end by 0 bases; junction bases not matched to a gene: 5.

V is TRBV24-1 and J is TRBJ2-5; D remains ambiguous. The CDR3 is 12 amino acids. Germline loops: CDR1 KGHDR, CDR2 SFDVKD. V lost 3 bases to trimming and J lost 9 bases, with 10 bases between them. Here the CDR3 reads CATSDNNQPQYF. The CDR3 region has the DNA TGTGCCACCAGTGATAACAATCAGCCCCAGTACTTC.

In this sample, this clonotype turned up a few times. The V call is TRBV7-3, the J call TRBJ1-2; no clear D gene. This CDR3 contains 15 residues. Trimming stripped 0 bases from V and 3 bases from J, with 11 bases between. The germline gives CDR1 SGHTA, CDR2 FQGTGA. CDR3 sequence reads: CASSLTHNGDYGYTF. CDR3 coding DNA: TGTGCCAGCAGCTTAACGCACAACGGAGACTATGGCTACACCTTC.